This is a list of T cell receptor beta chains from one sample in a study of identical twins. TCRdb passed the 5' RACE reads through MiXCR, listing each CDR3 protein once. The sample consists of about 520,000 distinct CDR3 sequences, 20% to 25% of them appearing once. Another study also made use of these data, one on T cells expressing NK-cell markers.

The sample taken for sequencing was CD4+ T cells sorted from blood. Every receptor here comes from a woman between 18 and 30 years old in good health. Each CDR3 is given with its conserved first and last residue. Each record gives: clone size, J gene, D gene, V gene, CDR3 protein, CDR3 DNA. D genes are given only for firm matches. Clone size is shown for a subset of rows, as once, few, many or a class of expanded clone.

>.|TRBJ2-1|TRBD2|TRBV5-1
CASSLEASGRVGDNEQFF
TGCGCCAGCAGCTTGGAGGCTAGCGGGAGGGTTGGAGACAATGAGCAGTTCTTC
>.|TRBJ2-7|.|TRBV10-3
CAIGYLSYEQYF
TGTGCCATCGGGTACCTCTCCTACGAGCAGTACTTC
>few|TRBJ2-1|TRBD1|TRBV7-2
CASSKDRGRNEQFF
TGTGCCAGCAGCAAGGACAGGGGAAGGAATGAGCAGTTCTTC
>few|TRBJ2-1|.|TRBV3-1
CASSQAGGYHNEQFF
TGTGCCAGCAGCCAAGCTGGGGGTTATCACAATGAGCAGTTCTTC
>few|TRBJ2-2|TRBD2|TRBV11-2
CASSPRREVTGELFF
TGTGCCAGCAGCCCCCGCCGGGAGGTCACCGGGGAGCTGTTTTTT
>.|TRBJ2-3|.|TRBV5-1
CASSLEQAGPDTQYF
TGCGCCAGCAGCTTGGAACAGGCCGGCCCAGATACGCAGTATTTT
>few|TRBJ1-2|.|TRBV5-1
CASSSSGAGPSF
TGCGCCAGCAGCTCCTCGGGGGCAGGGCCTTCCTTC
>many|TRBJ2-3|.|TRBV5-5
CASSPSGGWPDTQYF
TGTGCCAGCAGCCCGAGTGGAGGATGGCCAGATACGCAGTATTTT
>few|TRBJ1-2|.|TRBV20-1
CSADKGIYYGYTF
TGCAGTGCTGATAAAGGGATTTACTATGGCTACACCTTC
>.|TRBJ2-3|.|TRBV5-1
CASSSRLPSTDTQYF
TGCGCCAGCAGCTCCCGGCTCCCTAGCACAGATACGCAGTATTTT
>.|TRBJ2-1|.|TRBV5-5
CASSGGDFRGEQFF
TGTGCCAGCAGTGGCGGCGATTTTAGGGGTGAGCAGTTCTTC
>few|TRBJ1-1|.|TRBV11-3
CAVAVPGAREAFF
TGTGCCGTCGCGGTTCCGGGGGCGAGGGAAGCTTTCTTT
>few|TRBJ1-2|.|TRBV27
CASSSLGTNNYGYTF
TGTGCCAGCAGTTCCCTGGGGACAAACAACTATGGCTACACCTTC
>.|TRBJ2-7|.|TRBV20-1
CSARGDSPYEQYF
TGCAGTGCTAGAGGAGACAGCCCCTACGAGCAGTACTTC
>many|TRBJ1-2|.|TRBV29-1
CSVEQEGSYGYTF
TGCAGCGTTGAACAAGAGGGGAGCTATGGCTACACCTTC
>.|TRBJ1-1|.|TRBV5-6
CASNREMNTEAFF
TGTGCCAGTAACAGGGAGATGAACACTGAAGCTTTCTTT
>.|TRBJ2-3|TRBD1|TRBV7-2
CASSSDGTGGAADTQYF
TGTGCCAGCAGCAGCGACGGGACAGGGGGCGCAGCAGATACGCAGTATTTT
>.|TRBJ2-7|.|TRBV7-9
CASSLLGFYEQYF
TGTGCCAGCAGCTTACTCGGATTCTACGAGCAGTACTTC
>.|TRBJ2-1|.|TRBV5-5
CASSLERRGPRYNEQFF
TGTGCCAGCAGCTTGGAAAGGCGCGGGCCCAGATACAATGAGCAGTTCTTC
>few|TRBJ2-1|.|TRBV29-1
CSVATHLDEQFF
TGCAGCGTTGCGACCCATCTCGATGAGCAGTTCTTC
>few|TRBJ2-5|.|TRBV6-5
CASSYSMGVKETQYF
TGTGCCAGCAGTTACTCGATGGGGGTAAAGGAGACCCAGTACTTC
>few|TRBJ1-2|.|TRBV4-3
CASSQDLIRGFKGYTF
TGCGCCAGCAGCCAAGATCTCATCAGGGGTTTCAAGGGCTACACCTTC
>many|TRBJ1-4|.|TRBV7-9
CASSERTGEKLFF
TGTGCCAGCAGCGAACGAACAGGGGAAAAACTGTTTTTT
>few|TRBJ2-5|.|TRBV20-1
CSAPSGETQYF
TGCAGTGCTCCCTCGGGAGAGACCCAGTACTTC
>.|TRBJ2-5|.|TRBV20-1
CSALRGGETQYF
TGCAGTGCTCTCAGGGGAGGGGAGACCCAGTACTTC
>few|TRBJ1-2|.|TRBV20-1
CSARGPEGTNYGYTF
TGCAGTGCTAGAGGTCCAGAGGGGACTAACTATGGCTACACCTTC
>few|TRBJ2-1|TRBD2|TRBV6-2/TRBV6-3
CASRASGLVRGDEQFF
TGTGCCAGCAGAGCCTCGGGACTAGTGAGAGGGGATGAGCAGTTCTTC
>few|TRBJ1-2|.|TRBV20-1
CSASKGAALGYGYTF
TGCAGTGCTAGTAAAGGGGCTGCCCTTGGATATGGCTACACCTTC
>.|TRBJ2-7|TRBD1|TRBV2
CASSVQGSHEQYF
TGTGCCAGCAGTGTACAGGGGTCCCACGAGCAGTACTTC
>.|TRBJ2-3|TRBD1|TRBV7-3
CASSSPQGAGDTQYF
TGTGCCAGCAGCTCCCCCCAGGGGGCGGGAGATACGCAGTATTTT
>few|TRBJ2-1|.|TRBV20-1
CSASWGRDNEQFF
TGCAGTGCTAGTTGGGGGCGCGACAATGAGCAGTTCTTC
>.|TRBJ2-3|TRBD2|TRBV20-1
CSTSSGASTDTQYF
TGCAGTACCTCTAGCGGGGCTAGCACAGATACGCAGTATTTT
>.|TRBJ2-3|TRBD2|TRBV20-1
CSGLAVHTDTQYF
TGCAGTGGACTAGCGGTGCACACAGATACGCAGTATTTT
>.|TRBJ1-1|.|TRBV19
CASSGQFANTEAFF
TGTGCCAGTAGTGGACAGTTCGCGAACACTGAAGCTTTCTTT
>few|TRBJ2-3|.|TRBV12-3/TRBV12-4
CASSFLGPDTQYF
TGTGCCAGCAGTTTTCTCGGTCCAGATACGCAGTATTTT
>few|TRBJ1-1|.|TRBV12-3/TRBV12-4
CASSLGTGYSEAFF
TGTGCCAGCAGTTTAGGGACCGGCTACTCTGAAGCTTTCTTT
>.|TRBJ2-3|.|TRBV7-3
CASSFSGTGTDTQYF
TGTGCCAGCAGCTTCTCCGGGACTGGCACAGATACGCAGTATTTT
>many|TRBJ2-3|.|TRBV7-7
CASKGTTDTQYF
TGTGCTAGCAAGGGAACCACAGATACGCAGTATTTT
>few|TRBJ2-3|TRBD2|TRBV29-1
CSVLVLAGFPDTQYF
TGCAGCGTACTGGTTCTAGCGGGATTTCCAGATACGCAGTATTTT
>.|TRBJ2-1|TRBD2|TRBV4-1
CASSLGTSGSTYEQFF
TGCGCCAGCAGCCTGGGAACTAGCGGGAGTACCTATGAGCAGTTCTTC
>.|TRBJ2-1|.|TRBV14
CASSPSKLQRLSNNEQFF
TGTGCCAGCAGCCCTTCAAAGCTCCAACGCCTTTCTAACAATGAGCAGTTCTTC
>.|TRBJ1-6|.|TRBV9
CASSVEVQRNSPLHF
TGTGCCAGCAGCGTAGAGGTACAGCGTAATTCACCCCTCCACTTT
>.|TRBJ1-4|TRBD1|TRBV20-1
CSAKDRGLGEKLFF
TGCAGTGCGAAGGACAGGGGGCTAGGGGAAAAACTGTTTTTT
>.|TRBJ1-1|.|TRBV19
CATRVGTEAFF
TGTGCCACCAGAGTCGGCACTGAAGCTTTCTTT
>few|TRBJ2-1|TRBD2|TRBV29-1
CSVEDRRGSYDEQFF
TGCAGCGTTGAAGATAGGCGCGGGAGTTACGATGAGCAGTTCTTC
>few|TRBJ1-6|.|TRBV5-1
CASSRDRFGDSPLHF
TGCGCCAGCAGCCGAGACAGGTTTGGGGATTCACCCCTCCACTTT
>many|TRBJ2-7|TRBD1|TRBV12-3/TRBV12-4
CASTRTGGGLYEQYF
TGTGCCAGCACCCGGACAGGGGGTGGACTCTACGAGCAGTACTTC
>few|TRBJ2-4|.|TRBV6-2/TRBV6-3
CASSYMSTDSIQYF
TGTGCCAGCAGTTATATGTCGACGGACAGCATTCAGTACTTC
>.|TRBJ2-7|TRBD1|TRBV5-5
CASSYAGTGNYEQYF
TGTGCCAGCAGCTATGCCGGGACAGGGAACTACGAGCAGTACTTC
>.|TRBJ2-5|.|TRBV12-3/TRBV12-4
CASSRVSTQYF
TGTGCCAGCAGCCGCGTGTCAACCCAGTACTTC
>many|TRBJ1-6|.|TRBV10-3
CAIGEDSPLHF
TGTGCCATCGGGGAGGATTCACCCCTCCACTTT
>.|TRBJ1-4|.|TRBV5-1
CASSQATNEKLFF
TGCGCCAGCTCCCAAGCAACTAATGAAAAACTGTTTTTT
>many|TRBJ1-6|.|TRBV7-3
CASSGGLRNSPLHF
TGTGCCAGCAGCGGGGGGCTCCGTAATTCACCCCTCCACTTT
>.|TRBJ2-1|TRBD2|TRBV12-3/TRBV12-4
CASSPGTSIHDEQFF
TGTGCCAGCAGCCCCGGGACTAGCATCCACGATGAGCAGTTCTTC